This T cell receptor beta chain was obtained from a study of T cell changes during pregnancy in multiple sclerosis. This table comes from immunoSEQ multiplex PCR, and its TCRdb copy is limited to in-frame clones, with some not included. The repertoire holds around 13,000 clones, around 90% seen once, with around 12% in the top ten. The length of the CDR3 is 15 residues. Germline V gene data show CDR1 as MDHEN and CDR2 as SYDVKM. Trimming stripped 3 bases from V and 0 bases from J, with 11 bases between. The chain carries TRBV28 and TRBJ2-5; tentative D call: TRBD2 (5 bases). This clonotype was sampled from a female donor in good health, enrolled as a control in a pregnancy study. Sequenced here: CD8+ T cells from peripheral blood mononuclear cells, sampled after pregnancy. DNA of the CDR3: TGTGCCAGCAGTTTCATCGGGGTGTACCAAGAGACCCAGTACTTC. Translation gives CASSFIGVYQETQYF.